Below are 7 T cell receptor beta chains sequenced from a single sample in a study of post-analysis software for immune sequencing data. The library was made from cDNA and included unique molecular identifiers. In TCRdb, the PCR reads were re-called with MiXCR into one record per CDR3 protein. This table has about 160,000 distinct CDR3 sequences, around 36% appearing once. The sequenced sample was blood, obtained after autologous hematopoietic stem cell transplantation. The receptors were sampled from a girl aged 10 to 17 with multiple sclerosis.

Many counts were recorded for this clonotype. The V gene is TRBV11-2, the J gene TRBJ2-5; TRBD2 agrees at 7 bases. The V and J ends lost 5 bases and 1 base, in that order; junction bases with no gene match: 7. Germline V gene lookup returns CDR1 SGHAT and CDR2 FQNNGV. The CDR3 extends over 15 amino acids. The CDR3: CASSLGLAAQETQYF. The CDR3 region has the DNA TGTGCCAGCAGCCTTGGGCTAGCGGCCCAAGAGACCCAGTACTTC.

The table lists this clonotype with a few counts. The chain is built from TRBV9 and TRBJ2-3; 7 positions match TRBD1. CDR1 is SGDLS, CDR2 YYNGEE, per germline. CDR3 length: 16 amino acids. V lost 4 bases to trimming and J lost 4 bases; unmatched junction nucleotides: 12. For the CDR3, the DNA is TGTGCCAGCAGCAAACGACAGGGTGGGTCCCCAGATACGCAGTATTTT. Its translation is CASSKRQGGSPDTQYF.

This clonotype was observed a single time. This chain links TRBV24-1 with TRBJ2-1; D tentatively reads TRBD1 or TRBD2 (5 bases each). Trimming pared 5 bases from V and 5 bases from J, leaving 12 bases between. Germline CDR1 is KGHDR and CDR2 is SFDVKD. This CDR3 has 14 amino acids. The CDR3 DNA sequence: TGTGCCACCAGTGGAAGGGGACCGGACAATGAGCAGTTCTTC. Translating it yields CATSGRGPDNEQFF.

The chain links TRBV28 to TRBJ2-5; a possible D gene is TRBD1 (6 bases). V shed 4 bases and J shed 5 bases, with 14 bases lying between them. The length of the CDR3 is 14 residues. Looked up from germline, CDR1 is MDHEN and CDR2 is SYDVKM. CDR3 region: CASSWQGQGETQYF. The CDR3 bases are TGTGCCAGCAGTTGGCAGGGCCAGGGGGAGACCCAGTACTTC.

Turning to this clonotype: This may come from a read error, since a much larger clone is one base off. The chain links TRBV4-3 to TRBJ2-1, with 10 bases identical to TRBD2. This CDR3 has 16 residues. V shed 4 bases, J shed 8 bases, and the junction held 11 bases outside the gene matches. Germline CDR1 and CDR2: LGHNA and YSLEER. The CDR3 DNA sequence: TGCGCCAGCAGCCGTGAGAGCGGGAGGGCCGGAGATGAGCAGTTCTTC. It encodes CASSRESGRAGDEQFF.

The chain links TRBV7-9 to TRBJ2-7; D remains unclear. The CDR3 is 12 residues long. Trimming removed 2 bases from V and 0 bases from J, with 2 bases in between. Germline CDR1 is SEHNR and CDR2 is FQNEAQ (reference sequence). In nucleotides, the CDR3 is TGTGCCAGCAGCTTACCCTCCTACGAGCAGTACTTC. Translated: CASSLPSYEQYF.

This clonotype has ten or more counts. The chain employs TRBV29-1 and TRBJ2-3, with D hard to call. The germline V and J ends were trimmed by 7 bases and 5 bases, with 22 bases remaining between them. CDR1 and CDR2 (germline): SQVTM, ANQGSEA. CDR3 size: 15 residues. The CDR3, as DNA: TGCAGCGCGACGGGCCTTTCCCCCGCTAGAGATACGCAGTATTTT. Protein sequence: CSATGLSPARDTQYF.